This passage covers 29 T cell receptor beta chains from one sample sequenced in a study of cytomegalovirus exposure and HLA in healthy donors. 60 Vbeta and 13 Jbeta primers were used in PCR. TCRdb keeps only in-frame clones here, not all; method: immunoSEQ multiplex PCR. The sample has 180,000 or so clones, approximately 71% seen once. The sequenced sample consisted of PBMCs. These receptors came from a woman aged 40 to 55 in good health and CMV-seropositive.

The chain recombines TRBV16 with TRBJ1-1, with 7 bases lining up with TRBD1. This CDR3 has 13 amino acids. V lost 0 bases to trimming and J lost 7 bases; unmatched junction nucleotides: 2. Germline V lookup: CDR1 KGHSY, CDR2 FQNENV. The CDR3 sequence: CASSQSRDSEAFF. DNA for the CDR3: TGTGCCAGCAGCCAATCGCGGGACAGTGAAGCTTTCTTT.

J is TRBJ1-5 and V is TRBV19; D gene ambiguous. The V gene lost 1 base and the J gene lost 9 bases, with 7 bases spanning the gap. This CDR3 contains 12 residues. Germline lookup yields CDR1 LNHDA and CDR2 SQIVND (reference sequence). In DNA, the CDR3 is TGTGCCAGTAGTATAGGCGGCTCGCCCCAGCATTTT. It encodes CASSIGGSPQHF. Filled out from reference TRBV19 and TRBJ1-5, the complete variable domain reads DGGITQSPKYLFRKEGQNVTLSCEQNLNHDAMYWYRQDPGQGLRLIYYSQIVNDFQKGDIAEGYSVSREKKESFPLTVTSAQKNPTAFYLCASSIGGSPQHFGDGTRLSIL.

The rearrangement links TRBV27 to TRBJ1-2; 7 positions match TRBD1. J was trimmed by 8 bases and V by 6 bases; bases with no gene match: 12. Germline V lookup: CDR1 MNHEY, CDR2 SMNVEV (reference sequence). This CDR3 region has 14 residues. CDR3 nucleotide sequence: TGTGCCAGCAGATTCCGGGACAGCGGAGTGGGCTACACCTTC. Translating it yields CASRFRDSGVGYTF.

A word on this clone: The junction departs from the called germline gene at one end, perhaps through a read error. The chain recombines TRBV23-1 with TRBJ2-7; 10 nucleotides align to TRBD1. TRBV23-1 is recorded as an ORF, its role being uncertain. The CDR3 has 18 amino acids. The CDR3 region has the DNA TGCGCCAGCAGTCGACCGACCCAGGACAGGGGGGTTTATCTGCCCTGGAACTTC. Translating gives CASSRPTQDRGVYLPWNF.

CDR3 in DNA: TGTGCCAGCTCTAGCGGGCGTCAAGAGACCCAGTACTTC. It is translated as CASSSGRQETQYF. This chain links TRBV7-3 with TRBJ2-5; the match to TRBD2 covers 8 bases. CDR3 size: 13 residues. Germline trimming cut 8 bases from V and 2 bases from J; bases unmatched to any gene: 4. Per germline, CDR1 SGHTA and CDR2 FQGTGA.

This clone came up a few times. The V and J genes are TRBV11-3 and TRBJ2-1; 11 bases agree with TRBD2. In germline, CDR1 is SGHNT, CDR2 YENEEA. Losses at the gene ends were 4 bases for V and 7 bases for J; bases not matched to a gene: 6. The CDR3 has 15 amino acids. The DNA for the CDR3 is TGTGCCAGCAGCTCGACACGACTAGCGGGAAATGAGCAGTTCTTC. It yields the protein CASSSTRLAGNEQFF.

V and J are TRBV18 and TRBJ1-5; D not certain. Trimming shortened V by 1 base and J by 5 bases, and 9 bases separated the two germline ends. Germline V gene lookup returns CDR1 KGHSH and CDR2 LQKENI. The CDR3 runs 14 residues. The CDR3 protein is CASSPQGGYQPQHF. DNA for the CDR3: TGTGCCAGCTCACCACAGGGAGGATATCAGCCCCAGCATTTT.

The CDR3 region has the DNA TGTGCCAGCAGTGATTGGGGCGCGGAGAACACTGAAGCTTTCTTT. This gives the protein CASSDWGAENTEAFF. The chain is built from TRBV6-1 and TRBJ1-1, with TRBD1 as a possible D gene (5 bases). Trimming removed 3 bases at V and 1 base at J, with 12 bases between. The CDR3 length is 15 residues. Germline lookup yields CDR1 MNHNS and CDR2 SASEGT.

This clone was counted a few times. The genes are TRBV19 and TRBJ2-7; 10 bases are a match to TRBD2. The CDR3 spans 16 residues. V trimming: 4 bases; J trimming: 0 bases; junction bases outside the gene matches: 6. Germline CDR1 reads LNHDA; CDR2 reads SQIVND (reference sequence). CDR3 loop: CASSTHSGRNSYEQYF. The CDR3 nucleotides read TGTGCCAGTAGTACCCATAGCGGGAGGAACTCCTACGAGCAGTACTTC.

V usage is TRBV28 and J usage is TRBJ2-7; D remains ambiguous. Trimming stripped 3 bases from V and 7 bases from J, with 19 bases between. Germline V gene data show CDR1 as MDHEN and CDR2 as SYDVKM. The CDR3 totals 15 residues. Here the CDR3 DNA reads TGTGCCAGCAGTTTCTCGTTGACTGCGGCGAGGGAGCAGTACTTC. Protein: CASSFSLTAAREQYF.

This clone was counted a few times. This specimen includes other DNA sequences encoding the same CDR3. The chain uses TRBV28 and TRBJ1-1, with 7 bases fitting TRBD1. The ends lost 5 bases at V and 1 base at J; junction bases unmatched: 7. The CDR3 has 15 amino acids. CDR1 MDHEN and CDR2 SYDVKM come from the germline V gene. The DNA for the CDR3 is TGTGCCAGCAGTCCGGCAGGGGGGAGGAACACTGAAGCTTTCTTT. Translating gives CASSPAGGRNTEAFF.

There are a few counts of this clone. J is TRBJ1-1 and V is TRBV7-3, with 8 nucleotides matching TRBD1. CDR3 length equals 13 residues. V shed 3 bases and J 6 bases; nucleotides not matched to a gene: 3. Germline values: CDR1 SGHTA, CDR2 FQGTGA. The CDR3 DNA reads as TGTGCCAGCAGCTTTACAGGGGGGGCTGAAGCTTTCTTT. It encodes CASSFTGGAEAFF.

This clone appeared once. The rearrangement uses TRBV30 and TRBJ2-2; D gene uncertain. Germline CDR1 GTSNPN, CDR2 SVGIG (reference sequence). The CDR3 loop spans 13 amino acids. Deletions cut 5 bases from V and 2 bases from J, with 9 bases between. DNA for the CDR3: TGTGCCTGGGCTAGGATCAACACCGGGGAGCTGTTTTTT. This codes for CAWARINTGELFF. The complete variable domain, with remaining parts taken from reference TRBV30 and TRBJ2-2, reads SQTIHQWPATLVQPVGSPLSLECTVEGTSNPNLYWYRQAAGRGLQLLFYSVGIGQISSEVPQNLSASRPQDRQFILSSKKLLLSDSGFYLCAWARINTGELFFGEGSRLTVL.

This sequence joins TRBV19 and TRBJ1-1; D ambiguous. This CDR3 contains 12 residues. V lost 0 bases, J lost 11 bases, and 10 bases lay in between. CDR1 LNHDA and CDR2 SQIVND come from the germline V gene (reference sequence). DNA for the CDR3: TGTGCCAGTAGTATAGATACGTCGGGGGCTTTCTTT. This encodes CASSIDTSGAFF.

This clone was detected only once. The junction departs from germline at one end; a sequencing error may be responsible. The V and J genes are TRBV7-2 and TRBJ1-1, with D hard to call. This CDR3 contains 11 residues. Germline CDR1 and CDR2: SGHTA and FQGNSA. The CDR3 nucleotides read TGTGCGAGCAACATGAACACTGAAGCTTTCTTT. Its protein product is CASNMNTEAFF.

The chain combines TRBV28 with TRBJ1-2; TRBD1 aligns across 8 bases. Trimming removed 5 bases from V and 7 bases from J; junction bases left unmatched: 9. The length of the CDR3 is 14 residues. Germline loops: CDR1 MDHEN, CDR2 SYDVKM. The CDR3 region is CASSTTDRAGGYTF. Written as DNA, the CDR3 is TGTGCCAGCAGTACCACGGACAGGGCTGGTGGCTACACCTTC.

V and J are TRBV5-1 and TRBJ1-6; D remains ambiguous. The CDR3 extends over 14 amino acids. The V end lost 0 bases, the J end lost 8 bases, and 9 bases lay between the germline ends. In germline, CDR1 is SGHRS, CDR2 YFSETQ. Here the CDR3 DNA reads TGCGCCAGCAGCTTGGGCACGGAGGATTCACCCCTCCACTTT. It is translated as CASSLGTEDSPLHF.

V and J are TRBV6-5 and TRBJ2-5; TRBD1 matches 11 bases. The CDR3 is made up of 15 amino acids. J was trimmed by 5 bases and V by 6 bases; bases with no gene match: 8. Germline assignment: CDR1 MNHEY and CDR2 SVGAGI. In DNA form, the CDR3 reads TGTGCCAGCAGAAGGACAGGGGGCGCGTGGGAGACCCAGTACTTC. It is translated as CASRRTGGAWETQYF.

The rearrangement uses TRBV10-3 and TRBJ2-5, with D perhaps matching TRBD2 (6 bases). The DNA matches TRBJ2-7 better at its end, which makes the J call doubtful. CDR3 length equals 15 residues. Looked up from germline, CDR1 is ENHRY and CDR2 is SYGVKD. CDR3 region: CAISDFGGRTYEQYF. The CDR3 region has the DNA TGTGCCATCAGTGATTTCGGAGGGAGGACCTACGAGCAGTACTTC.

This clone was detected only a few times. One junction end does not reproduce the germline sequence, and a read error may be involved. The chain is built from TRBV7-9 and TRBJ2-7; 7 bases map to TRBD2. The CDR3 length is 16 residues. Germline V lookup: CDR1 SEHNR, CDR2 FQNEAQ (reference sequence). The CDR3 sequence: CSSSSPSGGDTYEQYF. The DNA for the CDR3 is TGTTCCAGCAGCTCCCCTTCGGGGGGTGACACCTACGAGCAGTACTTC.

The chain joins TRBV2 to TRBJ2-3, with 8 bases identical to TRBD2. The germline V gene encodes CDR1 SNHLY and CDR2 FYNNEI. After removal of 7 bases from V and 1 base from J, the junction contained 4 bases not matched to a gene. The CDR3 is made up of 14 amino acids. In DNA form, the CDR3 reads TGTGCCAGCAATCAACTAGCGGGCACAGATACGCAGTATTTT. Its protein product is CASNQLAGTDTQYF. The complete variable domain, with remaining parts taken from reference TRBV2 and TRBJ2-3, reads EPEVTQTPSHQVTQMGQEVILRCVPISNHLYFYWYRQILGQKVEFLVSFYNNEISEKSEIFDDQFSVERPDGSNFTLKIRSTKLEDSAMYFCASNQLAGTDTQYFGPGTRLTVL.

The chain combines TRBV29-1 with TRBJ2-2; 10 positions match TRBD2. CDR1 and CDR2 (germline): SQVTM, ANQGSEA. Unmatched junction bases numbered 9, after V lost 4 bases and J lost 4 bases. This CDR3 has 16 amino acids. CDR3 residues: CSVGIAGGRGTGELFF. The CDR3 DNA reads TGCAGCGTTGGGATAGCGGGAGGCCGGGGCACCGGGGAGCTGTTTTTT.

CDR3 bases: TGTGCCAGCAGGAGGGCGCAGCGGTCGGGGGAGCAGTACTTC. As protein: CASRRAQRSGEQYF. The chain couples TRBV27 to TRBJ2-5; D might be TRBD2 (6 bases). Germline loops: CDR1 MNHEY, CDR2 SMNVEV (reference sequence). The ends were cut back, 6 bases at V and 11 bases at J, with 22 bases in the middle. The CDR3 spans 14 residues.

The V gene is TRBV5-1, the J gene TRBJ2-2; D remains ambiguous. Trimming cost V 0 bases and J 5 bases, with 11 bases left between them. CDR3 length: 15 residues. Per the germline V gene, CDR1 is SGHRS and CDR2 is YFSETQ. The CDR3 bases are TGCGCCAGCAGCTTGGGTGCCCTGAGGACCGGGGAGCTGTTTTTT. This sequence encodes CASSLGALRTGELFF.

The J gene is TRBJ1-1, the V gene TRBV5-6; 7 bases are a match to TRBD1. Germline V gene sequence: CDR1 SGHDT, CDR2 YYEEEE. The CDR3 is 15 residues long. V shed 3 bases, J shed 1 base, and the junction held 6 bases outside the gene matches. This CDR3 is CASSYRDSWNTEAFF. The CDR3 coding sequence is TGTGCCAGCAGCTATCGGGACAGTTGGAACACTGAAGCTTTCTTT.

The chain combines TRBV28 with TRBJ2-1; D is uncertain. Germline CDR1 is MDHEN and CDR2 is SYDVKM. Trimming stripped 1 base from V and 8 bases from J, with 9 bases between. The CDR3 length is 13 residues. The CDR3 is CASSLFEVYEQFF. DNA of the CDR3: TGTGCCAGCAGTTTATTCGAGGTCTATGAGCAGTTCTTC. The variable domain in full, completed from reference TRBV28 and TRBJ2-1, reads DVKVTQSSRYLVKRTGEKVFLECVQDMDHENMFWYRQDPGLGLRLIYFSYDVKMKEKGDIPEGYSVSREKKERFSLILESASTNQTSMYLCASSLFEVYEQFFGPGTRLTVL.

This chain uses TRBV10-2 with TRBJ1-2; D is unresolved. Looked up from germline, CDR1 is WSHSY and CDR2 is SAAADI. This CDR3 has 14 amino acids. V lost 8 bases to trimming and J lost 3 bases, with 16 bases between them. CDR3 bases: TGCGCCAGCTCTTCGGGAAGTTTGGACTATGGCTACACCTTC. As protein: CASSSGSLDYGYTF.

This clone has more than one count but fewer than ten. CDR3 sequence: CASSLGAGYEQYF. CDR3 sequence (DNA): TGCGCCAGCAGTCTAGGGGCGGGGTACGAGCAGTACTTC. The chain joins TRBV5-1 to TRBJ2-7; the D gene is possibly TRBD2 (6 bases). Germline V gene data show CDR1 as SGHRS and CDR2 as YFSETQ. This CDR3 comprises 13 residues. The germline V and J ends were trimmed by 5 bases and 4 bases, with 13 bases remaining between them.

The V call is TRBV27, the J call TRBJ2-2; 8 positions match TRBD1. Germline CDR1 reads MNHEY; CDR2 reads SMNVEV (reference sequence). Losses at the gene ends were 5 bases for V and 4 bases for J; bases not matched to a gene: 21. This CDR3 contains 20 residues. CDR3 in amino acids: CASSPGQGRPRGGFTGELFF. The CDR3 DNA follows: TGTGCCAGCAGTCCCGGACAGGGAAGGCCCCGCGGCGGATTCACCGGGGAGCTGTTTTTT.